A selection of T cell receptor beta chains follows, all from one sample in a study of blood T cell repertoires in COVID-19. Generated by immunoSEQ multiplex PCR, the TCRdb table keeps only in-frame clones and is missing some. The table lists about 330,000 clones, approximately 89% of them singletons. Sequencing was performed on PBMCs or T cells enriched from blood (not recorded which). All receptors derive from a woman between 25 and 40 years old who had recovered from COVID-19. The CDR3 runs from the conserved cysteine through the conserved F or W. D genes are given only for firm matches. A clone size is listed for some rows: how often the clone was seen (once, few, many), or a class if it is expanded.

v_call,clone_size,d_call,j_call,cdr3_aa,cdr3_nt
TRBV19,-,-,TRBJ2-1,CASSIGTRANNEQFF,TGTGCCAGTAGTATAGGGACACGGGCAAACAATGAGCAGTTCTTC
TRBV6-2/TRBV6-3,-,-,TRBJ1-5,CASSYSAGQPQHF,TGTGCCAGCAGTTACTCGGCGGGTCAGCCCCAGCATTTT
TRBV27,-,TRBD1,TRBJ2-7,CASSLTGGYEQYF,TGTGCCAGCAGTTTGACAGGGGGATACGAGCAGTACTTC
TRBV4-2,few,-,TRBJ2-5,CASSQVGLAMETQYF,TGTGCCAGCAGCCAAGTAGGTCTAGCGATGGAGACCCAGTACTTC
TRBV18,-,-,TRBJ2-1,CASSPNADEQFF,TGTGCCAGCTCACCTAACGCGGATGAGCAGTTCTTC
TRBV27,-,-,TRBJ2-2,CASSFPGQNTGELFF,TGTGCCAGCAGTTTTCCGGGACAGAACACCGGGGAGCTGTTTTTT
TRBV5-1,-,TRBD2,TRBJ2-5,CASSLGDWGGQETQYF,TGCGCCAGCAGCTTGGGGGACTGGGGAGGGCAAGAGACCCAGTACTTC
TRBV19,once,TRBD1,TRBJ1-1,CASSILEWTGRFFLNTEAFF,TGTGCCAGTAGTATCTTAGAATGGACAGGGCGATTTTTTTTGAACACTGAAGCTTTCTTT
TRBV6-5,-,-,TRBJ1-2,CATLGWGYTF,TGTGCCACACTAGGGTGGGGCTACACCTTC
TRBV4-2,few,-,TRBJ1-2,CASSHSEVAGGTF,-
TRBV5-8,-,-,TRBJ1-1,CASSLNGHYEAFF,TGTGCCAGCAGCTTGAATGGACACTATGAAGCTTTCTTT
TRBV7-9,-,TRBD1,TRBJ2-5,CASSSRDRGPETQYF,TGTGCCAGCAGCTCCCGGGACAGGGGTCCGGAGACCCAGTACTTC
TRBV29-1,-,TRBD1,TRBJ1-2,CSAGQGQRGYTF,TGCAGCGCCGGACAGGGCCAGAGGGGCTACACCTTC
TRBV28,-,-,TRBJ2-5,CASSPTGEETQYF,TGTGCCAGCAGTCCTACGGGGGAAGAGACCCAGTACTTC
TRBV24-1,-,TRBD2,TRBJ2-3,CATSEREGTSRSTDTQYF,TGTGCCACCAGTGAGAGGGAAGGGACTAGTCGGAGCACAGATACGCAGTATTTT
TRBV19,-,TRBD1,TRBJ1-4,CASSGDRFNEKLFF,TGTGCCAGTAGTGGGGACAGGTTTAATGAAAAACTGTTTTTT
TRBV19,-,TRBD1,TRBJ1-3,CASSAGQPGNTIYF,TGTGCCAGTAGCGCGGGACAGCCTGGAAACACCATATATTTT
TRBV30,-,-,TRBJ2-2,CAWSRQNTGELFF,TGTGCCTGGAGTAGACAGAACACCGGGGAGCTGTTTTTT
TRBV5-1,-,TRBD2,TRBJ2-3,CASSLGGLADITDTQYF,TGCGCCAGCAGCTTGGGGGGACTAGCGGACATCACAGATACGCAGTATTTT
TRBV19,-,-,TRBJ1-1,CASSRTGSAEAFF,TGTGCCAGTAGTAGAACGGGTTCTGCTGAAGCTTTCTTT
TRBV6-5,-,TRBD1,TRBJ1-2,CASRDRGQSNYGYTF,TGTGCCAGTCGGGACAGGGGGCAATCTAACTATGGCTACACCTTC
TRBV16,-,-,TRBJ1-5,CASSLGLGQMGAASNQPQHF,TGTGCCAGCAGCCTAGGACTCGGACAGATGGGCGCCGCTAGCAATCAGCCCCAGCATTTT
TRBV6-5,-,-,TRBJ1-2,CASSYSRGGYTF,TGTGCCAGCAGTTACTCTCGAGGGGGCTACACCTTC
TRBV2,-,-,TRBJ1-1,CASSGGVSAFF,TGTGCCAGCAGTGGCGGAGTATCAGCTTTCTTT
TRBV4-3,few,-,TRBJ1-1,CASSPSTGNTEAFF,TGCGCCAGCAGCCCTTCGACGGGTAACACTGAAGCTTTCTTT
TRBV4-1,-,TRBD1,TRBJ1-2,CASSQDWSGTGGPYGYTF,TGCGCCAGCAGCCAAGATTGGAGTGGGACAGGGGGTCCCTATGGCTACACCTTC
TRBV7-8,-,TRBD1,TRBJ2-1,CASSLAGGLSENEQFF,TGTGCCAGCAGCTTAGCAGGGGGCTTATCGGAGAATGAGCAGTTCTTC
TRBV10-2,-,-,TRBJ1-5,CASSESTWLSREGNQPQHF,TGCGCCAGCAGTGAGTCGACGTGGCTGTCAAGGGAGGGCAATCAGCCCCAGCATTTT
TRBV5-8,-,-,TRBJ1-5,CASSLVGQGRQPQHF,TGTGCCAGCAGCTTGGTCGGTCAGGGTCGTCAGCCCCAGCATTTT
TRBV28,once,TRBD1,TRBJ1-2,CASSFRTIPGQGNYGYTF,TGTGCCAGCAGTTTTCGGACGATTCCGGGACAGGGGAACTATGGCTACACCTTC
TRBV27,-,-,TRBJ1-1,CASRNSGGDTEAFF,TGTGCCAGCAGGAACTCGGGGGGTGACACTGAAGCTTTCTTT
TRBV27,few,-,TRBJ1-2,CASTPNWKGMSYTF,TGTGCCAGCACCCCGAATTGGAAGGGGATGAGCTACACCTTC
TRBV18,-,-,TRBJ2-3,CASSPGRASTDTQYF,TGTGCCAGCTCCCCTGGCAGGGCTAGCACAGATACGCAGTATTTT
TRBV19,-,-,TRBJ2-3,CASSLGGGEADTQYF,TGTGCCAGTAGTTTGGGAGGCGGGGAGGCAGATACGCAGTATTTT
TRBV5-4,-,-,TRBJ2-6,CASSFYLSSGANVLTF,TGTGCCAGCAGCTTTTACCTATCCTCTGGGGCCAACGTCCTGACTTTC
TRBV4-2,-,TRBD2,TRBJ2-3,CASSQDRTGLAGTSTDTQYF,TGTGCCAGCAGCCAAGATCGAACAGGACTAGCGGGGACTAGCACAGATACGCAGTATTTT
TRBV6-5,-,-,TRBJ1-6,CASSYSGGVQDSPLHF,TGTGCCAGCAGTTACTCTGGCGGGGTTCAGGATTCACCCCTCCACTTT
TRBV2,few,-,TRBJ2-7,CASSEASGPPLFIYEQYF,TGTGCCAGCAGTGAGGCGAGCGGACCCCCCCTTTTCATCTACGAGCAGTACTTC
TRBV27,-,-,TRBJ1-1,CASSLGGMPNTEAFF,TGTGCCAGCAGTTTAGGGGGCATGCCAAACACTGAAGCTTTCTTT
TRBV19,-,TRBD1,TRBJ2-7,CASSTWTGSYEQYF,TGTGCCAGTAGTACATGGACAGGGTCCTACGAGCAGTACTTC
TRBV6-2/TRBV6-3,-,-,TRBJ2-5,CASSSRSPQETQYF,TGTGCCAGCAGTTCCCGGAGCCCCCAAGAGACCCAGTACTTC
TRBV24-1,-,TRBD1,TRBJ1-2,CATRGQGSGGYTF,TGTGCCACCAGGGGACAGGGCTCGGGCGGCTACACCTTC
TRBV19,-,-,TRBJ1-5,CASSVTGSNQPQHF,TGTGCCAGTAGTGTAACAGGTAGCAATCAGCCCCAGCATTTT
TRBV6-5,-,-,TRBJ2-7,CASSRLYEQYF,TGTGCCAGCAGCCGACTCTACGAGCAGTACTTC
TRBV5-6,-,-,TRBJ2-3,CASSLVTGVTDTQYF,TGTGCCAGCAGCTTGGTAACGGGGGTGACAGATACGCAGTATTTT
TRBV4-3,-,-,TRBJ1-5,CASSQGYSLGLNQPQHF,TGCGCCAGCAGCCAAGGTTACAGCCTGGGCCTCAATCAGCCCCAGCATTTT
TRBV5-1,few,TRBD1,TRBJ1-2,CASSLPPPGQGYGYTF,TGCGCCAGCAGCTTGCCTCCCCCGGGACAGGGTTATGGCTACACCTTC
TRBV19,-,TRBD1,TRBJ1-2,CASSAGTGGSGYTF,TGTGCCAGTAGTGCGGGGACAGGGGGAAGTGGCTACACCTTC
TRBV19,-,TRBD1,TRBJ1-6,CASSLTGGSPLHF,TGTGCCAGTAGTCTGACAGGGGGATCACCCCTCCACTTT
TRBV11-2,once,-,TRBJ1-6,CASSFGQAYNSPLHF,TGTGCCAGCAGCTTCGGCCAGGCTTATAATTCACCCCTCCACTTT
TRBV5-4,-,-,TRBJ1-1,CASSLDSSSTEAFF,TGTGCCAGCAGCCTCGACTCGAGTTCCACTGAAGCTTTCTTT
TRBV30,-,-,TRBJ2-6,CAWDRSSGANVLTF,TGTGCCTGGGACAGGAGCTCTGGGGCCAACGTCCTGACTTTC
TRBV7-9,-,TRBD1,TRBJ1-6,CASSRDRADNSPLHF,TGTGCCAGCAGCCGGGACAGGGCGGATAATTCACCCCTCCACTTT
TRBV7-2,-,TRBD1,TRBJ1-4,CASSLTPGQANEKLFF,TGTGCCAGCAGCCTTACACCGGGACAGGCTAATGAAAAACTGTTTTTT
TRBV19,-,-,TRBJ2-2,CASRRGALNTGELFF,TGTGCCAGTCGTCGGGGGGCCCTCAACACCGGGGAGCTGTTTTTT